The sequence of this TCR beta chain was determined in a study of graft-versus-host responses after intestinal transplantation. Study-wide findings and caveats: GvH clones surfaced in recipient marrow, some emerging earlier in ileum or blood.

On this clone itself: Its antigen is unknown.

Germline V lookup: CDR1 SGHDN, CDR2 FVKESK. This CDR3 is 16 amino acids long. Trimming stripped 5 bases from V and 1 base from J, with 15 bases between. TCRdb keeps only in-frame clones here, not all; method: immunoSEQ multiplex PCR. In the table there are roughly 56,000 clones, approximately 90% of which are singletons. The J gene is TRBJ1-3, the V gene TRBV14; D call uncertain. The material sequenced was PBMCs, taken roughly 120 days after intestinal transplantation. This sequence was found in a human patient who received an intestinal transplant, so some T cells may come from the graft donor. The CDR3 loop reads CASSGVLTWSGNTIYF. The CDR3 DNA reads TGTGCCAGCAGCGGCGTCCTGACTTGGTCTGGAAACACCATATATTTT.